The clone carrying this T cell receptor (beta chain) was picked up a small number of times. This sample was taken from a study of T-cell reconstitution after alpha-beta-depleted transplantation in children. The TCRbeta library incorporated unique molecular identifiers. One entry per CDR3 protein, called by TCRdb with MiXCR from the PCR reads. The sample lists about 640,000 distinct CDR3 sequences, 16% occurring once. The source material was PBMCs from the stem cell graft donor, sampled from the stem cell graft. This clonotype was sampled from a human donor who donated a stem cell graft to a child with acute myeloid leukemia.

This chain's CDR3 is CASSLSGPERTQYF. As DNA, the CDR3 is TGTGCCAGCAGTTTATCGGGGCCGGAGCGTACGCAGTATTTT. The J gene is TRBJ2-3, the V gene TRBV27; TRBD1 is a possible D gene (5 bases). Per germline, CDR1 MNHEY and CDR2 SMNVEV (reference sequence). V gave up 0 bases and J gave up 8 bases, with 12 bases separating them. The CDR3 contains 14 residues.